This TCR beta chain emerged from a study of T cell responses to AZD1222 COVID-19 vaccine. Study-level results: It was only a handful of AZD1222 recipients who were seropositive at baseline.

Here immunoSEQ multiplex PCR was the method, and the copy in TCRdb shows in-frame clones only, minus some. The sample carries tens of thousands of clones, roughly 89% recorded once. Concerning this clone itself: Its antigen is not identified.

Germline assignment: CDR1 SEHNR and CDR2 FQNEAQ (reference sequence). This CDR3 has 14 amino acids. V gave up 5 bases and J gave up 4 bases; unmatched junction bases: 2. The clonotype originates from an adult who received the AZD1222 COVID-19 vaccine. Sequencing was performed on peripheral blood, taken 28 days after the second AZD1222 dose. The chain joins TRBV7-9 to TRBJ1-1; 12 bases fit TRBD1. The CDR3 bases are TGTGCCAGCAGCCCGGGACAGGGGGCCACTGAAGCTTTCTTT. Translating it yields CASSPGQGATEAFF.